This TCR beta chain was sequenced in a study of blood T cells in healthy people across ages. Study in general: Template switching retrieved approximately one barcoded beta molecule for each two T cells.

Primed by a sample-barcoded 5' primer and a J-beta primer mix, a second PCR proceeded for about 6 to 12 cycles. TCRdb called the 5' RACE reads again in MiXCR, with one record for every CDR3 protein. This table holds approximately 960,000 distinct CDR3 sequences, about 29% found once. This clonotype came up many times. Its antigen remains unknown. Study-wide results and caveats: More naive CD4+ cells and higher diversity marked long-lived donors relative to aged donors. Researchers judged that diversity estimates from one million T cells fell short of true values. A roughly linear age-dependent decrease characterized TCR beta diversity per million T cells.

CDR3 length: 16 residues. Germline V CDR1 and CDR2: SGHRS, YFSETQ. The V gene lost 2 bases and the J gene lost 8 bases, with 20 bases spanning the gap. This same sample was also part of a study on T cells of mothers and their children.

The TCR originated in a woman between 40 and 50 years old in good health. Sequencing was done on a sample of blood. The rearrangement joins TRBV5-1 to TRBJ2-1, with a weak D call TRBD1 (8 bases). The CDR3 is CASSFTGGGSLHEQFF. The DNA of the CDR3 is TGCGCCAGCAGCTTTACAGGGGGGGGGTCGCTTCATGAGCAGTTCTTC.